Listed here are 27 T cell receptor beta chains from one sample, sequenced in a study of cytomegalovirus exposure and HLA in healthy donors (TCRdb year 2017). Preparation of the library involved the immunoSEQ multiplex PCR assay. For the multiplex PCR, a mixture combining 60 forward primers for TCR Vbeta segments and 13 reverse primers for TCR Jbeta segments was used. Held by TCRdb, this immuneACCESS table contains in-frame sequences only and omits some clones. Under half of the omission traces to an unresolved V gene where checked; the cause of the rest is unknown. Within this sample are roughly 96,000 clones, with roughly 74% of them counted one time only. The ten largest clones add up to under 3% of the sample. The sequencing sample was made of PBMCs. Source of these receptors: a female donor in good health and CMV-seropositive.

The V call is TRBV28, the J call TRBJ2-2, with 12 bases that match TRBD2. The V segment lost 7 bases and the J segment 6 bases; nucleotides outside the gene matches: 18. CDR1 is MDHEN and CDR2 is SYDVKM in the germline V gene. This CDR3 is built from 19 residues. Written as DNA, the CDR3 is TGTGCCAGCACTAATTCAGGGGGCCTGGGACTAGCGGGTTCCGGGGAGCTGTTTTTT. Amino acid sequence: CASTNSGGLGLAGSGELFF.

J is TRBJ2-1 and V is TRBV4-2; D not certain. Germline lookup yields CDR1 LGHNA and CDR2 YNFKEQ. Trimming left V 1 base short and J 9 bases short, with 13 bases between. This CDR3 spans 14 amino acids. In DNA, the CDR3 is TGTGCCAGCAGCCAAGCGCCTACGATCGGTGAGCAGTTCTTC. Translated, it gives CASSQAPTIGEQFF.

This clone has a handful of counts. Other nucleotide sequences from this sample produce the same CDR3. The rearrangement joins TRBV5-1 to TRBJ1-2; the D gene is possibly TRBD1 (5 bases). Deletions cut 0 bases from V and 2 bases from J, with 8 bases between. There are 14 residues in the CDR3. Germline V gene lookup returns CDR1 SGHRS and CDR2 YFSETQ. The CDR3 DNA follows: TGCGCCAGCAGCTTGGATGGGGCGAACTATGGCTACACCTTC. The encoded protein is CASSLDGANYGYTF.

V is TRBV28 and J is TRBJ2-5, with TRBD1 matching over 7 bases. The CDR3 extends over 12 amino acids. After removal of 6 bases from V and 6 bases from J, the junction contained 4 bases not matched to a gene. Germline values: CDR1 MDHEN, CDR2 SYDVKM. The CDR3 spells CASSQDRKTQYF. As DNA, the CDR3 is TGTGCCAGCAGCCAGGACAGGAAGACCCAGTACTTC. The whole variable domain, filled in from reference TRBV28 and TRBJ2-5, reads DVKVTQSSRYLVKRTGEKVFLECVQDMDHENMFWYRQDPGLGLRLIYFSYDVKMKEKGDIPEGYSVSREKKERFSLILESASTNQTSMYLCASSQDRKTQYFGPGTRLLVL.

The V gene is TRBV4-1, the J gene TRBJ2-3, with 10 bases fitting TRBD2. Looked up from germline, CDR1 is MGHRA and CDR2 is YSYEKL. The CDR3 has 17 residues. V shed 4 bases and J 3 bases; nucleotides not matched to a gene: 10. CDR3 nucleotide sequence: TGCGCCAGCAGCCCGGGGGAGCGGGGGGGCCCGACAGATACGCAGTATTTT. It codes for CASSPGERGGPTDTQYF.

V usage is TRBV7-2 and J usage is TRBJ2-7, with 7 bases that match TRBD1. V dropped 2 bases and J dropped 3; count of bases not matched to a gene: 7. This CDR3 comprises 15 residues. CDR1 is SGHTA, CDR2 FQGNSA, per germline. CDR3 region: CASSLRDRSVYEQYF. The DNA of the CDR3 is TGTGCCAGCAGCTTAAGGGACAGAAGCGTCTACGAGCAGTACTTC.

V and J are TRBV11-2 and TRBJ1-1; 12 nucleotides match TRBD1. Trimming removed 6 bases from V and 1 base from J; junction bases left unmatched: 9. The length of the CDR3 is 17 residues. Germline V gene sequence: CDR1 SGHAT, CDR2 FQNNGV. The CDR3 DNA follows: TGTGCCAGCAGAAGGGACAGGGGGCTTTTAAGGAACACTGAAGCTTTCTTT. This translates into CASRRDRGLLRNTEAFF.

The genes are TRBV28 and TRBJ2-3, with a weak D call TRBD2 (6 bases). The CDR3 consists of 16 residues. The V gene lost 4 bases and the J gene lost 1 base, with 15 bases spanning the gap. Germline V lookup: CDR1 MDHEN, CDR2 SYDVKM. The CDR3 loop reads CASSWRSGFGTDTQYF. Written as DNA, the CDR3 is TGTGCCAGCAGTTGGCGTAGCGGTTTCGGCACAGATACGCAGTATTTT.

V usage is TRBV4-3 and J usage is TRBJ2-7; D possibly corresponds to TRBD1 (5 bases). V was clipped by 1 base and J by 2 bases, with 12 bases between them. CDR3 length: 15 amino acids. Germline CDR1 reads LGHNA; CDR2 reads YSLEER. This CDR3 is CASSQVAGFAYEQYF. DNA of the CDR3: TGCGCCAGCAGCCAAGTGGCAGGGTTCGCCTACGAGCAGTACTTC.

Concerning this clone: This specimen includes other DNA sequences encoding the same CDR3. The rearrangement uses TRBV6-5 and TRBJ2-7; D is possibly TRBD2 (6 bases). The germline V and J ends were trimmed by 0 bases and 3 bases, with 12 bases remaining between them. Germline V gene data show CDR1 as MNHEY and CDR2 as SVGAGI. The CDR3 extends over 15 amino acids. Written as DNA, the CDR3 is TGTGCCAGCAGTTACTCGACGGCGGGGTACTACGAGCAGTACTTC. It encodes CASSYSTAGYYEQYF.

V gene TRBV7-2 combines with J gene TRBJ1-5; no clear D gene. The CDR3 spans 13 residues. Trimming pared 3 bases from V and 5 bases from J, leaving 8 bases between. Germline V lookup: CDR1 SGHTA, CDR2 FQGNSA. In nucleotides, the CDR3 is TGTGCCAGCAGCTTGATCCGGGATCAGCCCCAGCATTTT. As protein: CASSLIRDQPQHF.

The rearrangement links TRBV6-5 to TRBJ1-2, with 10 bases identical to TRBD1. The CDR3 runs 15 residues. From germline, CDR1 is MNHEY and CDR2 SVGAGI. J gave up 1 base and V 2 bases, and 1 base lay outside the gene matches. CDR3 protein: CASSYRDRGNYGYTF. CDR3 DNA sequence: TGTGCCAGCAGTTACCGGGACAGGGGTAACTATGGCTACACCTTC.

This clone was detected only once. The chain is built from TRBV5-1 and TRBJ2-5; TRBD1 might be the D (6 bases). Germline values: CDR1 SGHRS, CDR2 YFSETQ. This CDR3 region has 14 residues. The V gene lost 4 bases and the J gene lost 2 bases, with 12 bases spanning the gap. CDR3 residues: CASSPGQLQETQYF. As DNA, the CDR3 is TGCGCCAGCAGCCCAGGACAGTTACAAGAGACCCAGTACTTC.

This chain connects TRBV19 to TRBJ1-4; maybe TRBD1 (5 bases). The CDR3 has 14 amino acids. Germline CDR1 and CDR2: LNHDA and SQIVND (reference sequence). V dropped 6 bases and J dropped 8 bases, with 16 bases sitting between them. The chain's CDR3 is CASRPQASVEKLFF. In DNA form, the CDR3 reads TGTGCCAGTAGGCCACAGGCAAGCGTAGAAAAACTGTTTTTT.

The J gene is TRBJ1-6, the V gene TRBV6-5, with TRBD1 matching over 11 bases. The CDR3 runs to 15 residues. From germline, CDR1 is MNHEY and CDR2 SVGAGI. V shed 2 bases and J 11 bases; nucleotides not matched to a gene: 5. The DNA of the CDR3 is TGTGCCAGCAGTTACGATGGACAGGGGGCTACACCCCTCCACTTT. Translating gives CASSYDGQGATPLHF.

This chain links TRBV29-1 with TRBJ1-4; D is unclear. The germline CDR1 and CDR2 sequences are SQVTM and ANQGSEA. The CDR3 runs to 12 residues. Trimming pared 2 bases from V and 8 bases from J, leaving 9 bases between. In nucleotides, the CDR3 is TGCAGCGTTGAATCCAGTCCAGAAAAACTGTTTTTT. Translation gives CSVESSPEKLFF.

The CDR3 region has the DNA TGTGCCACCAGCAGAGATGGCAGGGGCTACACCTTC. This encodes CATSRDGRGYTF. The chain combines TRBV15 with TRBJ1-2; D call uncertain. The CDR3 sequence is 12 residues long. Germline CDR1 and CDR2: LNHNV and YYDKDF (reference sequence). Trimming stripped 0 bases from V and 8 bases from J, with 7 bases between.

This chain uses TRBV5-5 with TRBJ2-7; perhaps TRBD2 as D (5 bases). This CDR3 has 11 residues. The germline V and J ends were trimmed by 6 bases and 7 bases, with 11 bases remaining between them. CDR1 is SGHKS, CDR2 YYEKEE, per germline (reference sequence). The CDR3: CASTDGVEQYF. CDR3 coding DNA: TGTGCCAGCACCGACGGGGTTGAGCAGTACTTC. Full variable domain (remainder filled in from reference TRBV5-5 and TRBJ2-7): DAGVTQSPTHLIKTRGQQVTLRCSPISGHKSVSWYQQVLGQGPQFIFQYYEKEERGRGNFPDRFSARQFPNYSSELNVNALLLGDSALYLCASTDGVEQYFGPGTRLTVT.

The V and J genes are TRBV29-1 and TRBJ2-6; 7 bases are shared with TRBD1. Germline V gene lookup returns CDR1 SQVTM and CDR2 ANQGSEA. Trimming cost V 5 bases and J 3 bases; bases outside gene matches: 4. This CDR3 is built from 14 residues. CDR3 sequence: CSVTGAGGANVLTF. Written as DNA, the CDR3 is TGCAGCGTTACAGGGGCTGGTGGGGCCAACGTCCTGACTTTC.

This clone was picked up a small number of times. This chain joins TRBV5-1 and TRBJ1-4; 9 bases agree with TRBD1. The V gene's germline CDR1 is SGHRS and CDR2 YFSETQ. Unmatched junction bases numbered 5, after V lost 3 bases and J lost 5 bases. The CDR3 runs to 15 residues. The CDR3: CASSSGQGQNEKLFF. The CDR3 DNA reads TGCGCCAGCAGCTCCGGACAGGGGCAAAATGAAAAACTGTTTTTT.

The chain combines TRBV13 with TRBJ1-3, with D uncertain. The germline V gene encodes CDR1 PRHDT and CDR2 FYEKMQ (reference sequence). The CDR3 is 15 residues long. V was trimmed by 0 bases and J by 0 bases, leaving 6 bases between them. The CDR3 sequence is CASSLGHSSGNTIYF. The CDR3 nucleotides read TGTGCCAGCAGCTTAGGCCACAGCTCTGGAAACACCATATATTTT.

The sample holds a few counts of this clone. This chain uses TRBV30 with TRBJ2-6, with 7 bases fitting TRBD2. The CDR3 sequence is 15 residues long. V was clipped by 1 base and J by 5 bases; unmatched bases: 5. CDR1 and CDR2 (germline): GTSNPN, SVGIG (reference sequence). The CDR3, as DNA: TGTGCCTGGAGTGGGGGGGGAACGAGGGCCAACGTCCTGACTTTC. Protein product: CAWSGGGTRANVLTF.

The chain uses TRBV7-3 and TRBJ2-2; the match to TRBD1 covers 7 bases. V trimming: 1 base; J trimming: 1 base; junction bases outside the gene matches: 12. This CDR3 has 19 amino acids. Germline CDR1 reads SGHTA; CDR2 reads FQGTGA. As DNA, the CDR3 is TGTGCCAGCAGCTTAAATTCATTTCCGGGACAGAAGAACACCGGGGAGCTGTTTTTT. Translating gives CASSLNSFPGQKNTGELFF.

The V call is TRBV25-1, the J call TRBJ2-7; no reliable D call. V lost 3 bases to trimming and J lost 3 bases, with 9 bases between them. Germline V gene lookup returns CDR1 MGHDK and CDR2 SYGVNS. There are 13 residues in the CDR3. The CDR3 loop is CASSDPLGYEQYF. CDR3 nucleotide sequence: TGTGCCAGCAGTGACCCCCTAGGCTACGAGCAGTACTTC.

This chain links TRBV6-4 with TRBJ1-1; D unclear. Between the trimmed V and J ends, which lost 6 bases and 2 bases, there was a span of 10 bases. CDR1 is MRHNA, CDR2 SNTAGT, per germline. This CDR3 is 13 amino acids long. CDR3 amino acids: CASSISRNTEAFF. The CDR3 DNA reads TGTGCCAGCAGCATCTCCAGAAACACTGAAGCTTTCTTT.

The rearrangement uses TRBV7-2 and TRBJ1-1, with 7 bases aligning to TRBD1. This CDR3 has 16 amino acids. J was trimmed by 0 bases and V by 7 bases; bases with no gene match: 11. CDR1 SGHTA and CDR2 FQGNSA come from the germline V gene. The CDR3 bases are TGTGCCAGCAAGATAGGAGGGGGCGAGATGAACACTGAAGCTTTCTTT. Its translation is CASKIGGGEMNTEAFF.

CDR3 amino acids: CASSLAGQLAKNIQYF. The CDR3 region has the DNA TGTGCCAGCAGTTTAGCGGGACAGTTAGCCAAAAACATTCAGTACTTC. The chain uses TRBV28 and TRBJ2-4, with TRBD1 as a possible D gene (7 bases). There are 16 residues in the CDR3. Trimming took off 2 bases at V and 0 bases at J, with 11 bases between the two ends. Germline V gives CDR1 MDHEN, CDR2 SYDVKM.